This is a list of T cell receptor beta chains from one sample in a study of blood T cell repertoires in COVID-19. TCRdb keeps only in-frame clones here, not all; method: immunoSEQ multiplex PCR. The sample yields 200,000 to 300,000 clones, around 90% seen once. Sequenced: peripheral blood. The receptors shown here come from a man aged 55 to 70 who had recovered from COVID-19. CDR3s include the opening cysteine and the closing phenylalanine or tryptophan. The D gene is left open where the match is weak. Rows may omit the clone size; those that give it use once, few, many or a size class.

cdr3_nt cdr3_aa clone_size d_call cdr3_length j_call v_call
TGTGCCAGCTCAGAACAGGGGGCGGACTATGGCTACACCTTC CASSEQGADYGYTF - TRBD1 14 TRBJ1-2 TRBV18
TGTGCCAGCAGCTCAAAACCACCACAGCCCCTCCACTTT CASSSKPPQPLHF - - 13 TRBJ1-6 TRBV7-3
TGTGCCAGCAGCCTAGGGACAGGGGGCTATAGCAATCAGCCCCAGCATTTT CASSLGTGGYSNQPQHF - TRBD1 17 TRBJ1-5 TRBV7-2
TGTGCCAGCAGACCCCGAGGGATCGCCTACAATGAGCAGTTCTTC CASRPRGIAYNEQFF - - 15 TRBJ2-1 TRBV7-2
TGTGCCAGCAGCGATATTGCAGGGAACTCTGAAGCTTTCTTT CASSDIAGNSEAFF - - 14 TRBJ1-1 TRBV6-5
TGTGCCTGGAGTGAGGGGAACAATCAGCCCCAGCATTTT CAWSEGNNQPQHF - - 13 TRBJ1-5 TRBV30
TGTGCCACCAGCAGAGAGTCGAGGGGGCCCTATGGCTACACCTTC CATSRESRGPYGYTF - TRBD1 15 TRBJ1-2 TRBV15
TGCGCCAGCAGCCAAGAAATCGATCGAGGGGGCACTGAAGCTTTCTTT CASSQEIDRGGTEAFF once - 16 TRBJ1-1 TRBV4-1
TGTGCCAGCTCACTCTCTCCAGATACGCAGTATTTT CASSLSPDTQYF - - 12 TRBJ2-3 TRBV18
TGTGCCAGCAGTTTAGGAGAAGATCAGCCCCAGCATTTT CASSLGEDQPQHF - - 13 TRBJ1-5 TRBV2
TGTGCCAGTAGTATAGATCGGGGTGGCTACACCTTC CASSIDRGGYTF - - 12 TRBJ1-2 TRBV19
TGTGCCAGCAAGGGGACTAGCGGGGGGAACAATGAGCAGTTCTTC CASKGTSGGNNEQFF - TRBD2 15 TRBJ2-1 TRBV6-6
TGCGCCAGCAGCACACCTGGACTAGCGGGGGGGCTGAATGAGCAGTTCTTC CASSTPGLAGGLNEQFF - TRBD2 17 TRBJ2-1 TRBV5-1
TGTGCCAGTAGTATAATATCGGGGTCCGGGGCCAACGTCCTGACTTTC CASSIISGSGANVLTF - - 16 TRBJ2-6 TRBV19
TGTGCCAGCAGCCATTCCGGGAGCTATGGCTACACCTTC CASSHSGSYGYTF - - 13 TRBJ1-2 TRBV3-1/TRBV3-2
TGTGCCAGCAGCTTAGGGGGCCTTAATGAGCAGTTCTTC CASSLGGLNEQFF once - 13 TRBJ2-1 TRBV7-8
TGTGCCAGCAGCTTGGGGACAGGGGACTTAGGGCAGTACTTC CASSLGTGDLGQYF once TRBD1 14 TRBJ2-7 TRBV5-4
TGTGCCAGCTCCGGGGTTCACTATGGCTACACCTTC CASSGVHYGYTF - - 12 TRBJ1-2 TRBV6-6
TGTGCCAGCAGTTTATTTAGGGGCGACACAGATACGCAGTATTTT CASSLFRGDTDTQYF once - 15 TRBJ2-3 TRBV27
TGTGCCAGTACCATTCCGGGGAGGAAGGGATATGGCTACACCTTC CASTIPGRKGYGYTF once - 15 TRBJ1-2 TRBV19
TGTGCCAGCTCACCCCTCGACGTTCCCACAGGGCCCTATGGCTACACCTTC CASSPLDVPTGPYGYTF - - 17 TRBJ1-2 TRBV18
TGTGCCAGCAGCTTGGGCCGAAACACCATATATTTT CASSLGRNTIYF - - 12 TRBJ1-3 TRBV13
TGTGCCAGCAGCGTAGAGGCGGGGAACGGGGAAGCTTTCTTT CASSVEAGNGEAFF few - 14 TRBJ1-1 TRBV9
TGTGCCAGTAGTAGGGGACAGGCCCGAGAAAAACTGTTTTTT CASSRGQAREKLFF - TRBD1 14 TRBJ1-4 TRBV19
TGTGCCAGCAGTGGGTTTCAACTAGCGGGGGCCCAAGAGACCCAGTACTTC CASSGFQLAGAQETQYF - TRBD2 17 TRBJ2-5 TRBV6-1
TGTGCCAGCAGGGCAGCTAACTATGGCTACACCTTC CASRAANYGYTF - - 12 TRBJ1-2 TRBV25-1
TGTGCCAGTAAGGACAGGCCGAACACCGGGGAGCTGTTTTTT CASKDRPNTGELFF - TRBD1 14 TRBJ2-2 TRBV19
TGTGCCAGCAGCTACGGCGGGAGTATCCAAGAGACCCAGTACTTC CASSYGGSIQETQYF - TRBD2 15 TRBJ2-5 TRBV7-2
TGTGCCAGCAGGACACATAGTTCTGGGGCCAACGTCCTGACTTTC CASRTHSSGANVLTF once - 15 TRBJ2-6 TRBV27
TGTGCCAGCAGCGCAGACAGGGGCGCCAAAAACATTCAGTACTTC CASSADRGAKNIQYF once TRBD1 15 TRBJ2-4 TRBV5-8
TGTGCCAGCAGTTTAGGGGGCCAAGGTGAAAAACTGTTTTTT CASSLGGQGEKLFF - TRBD1 14 TRBJ1-4 TRBV6-5
TGTGCCAGCAGCTTTACACAGGGGGTCGACGAGCAGTACTTC CASSFTQGVDEQYF few TRBD1 14 TRBJ2-7 TRBV11-2
TGTGCCAGCAGCCATACGCCGGGACTAGCTATATACAATGAGCAGTTCTTC CASSHTPGLAIYNEQFF - TRBD2 17 TRBJ2-1 TRBV7-3
TGTGCCAGCAGTTACGACAGGGGGCTCGAGCAGTACTTC CASSYDRGLEQYF - TRBD1 13 TRBJ2-7 TRBV6-6
TGTGCCAGCAGTAGAGGGACAGGGGGCAACTATGGCTACACCTTC CASSRGTGGNYGYTF - TRBD1 15 TRBJ1-2 TRBV6-5
TGTGCCAGCAGCATTGGACTGGGACAGTACTTC CASSIGLGQYF - - 11 TRBJ2-7 TRBV7-6